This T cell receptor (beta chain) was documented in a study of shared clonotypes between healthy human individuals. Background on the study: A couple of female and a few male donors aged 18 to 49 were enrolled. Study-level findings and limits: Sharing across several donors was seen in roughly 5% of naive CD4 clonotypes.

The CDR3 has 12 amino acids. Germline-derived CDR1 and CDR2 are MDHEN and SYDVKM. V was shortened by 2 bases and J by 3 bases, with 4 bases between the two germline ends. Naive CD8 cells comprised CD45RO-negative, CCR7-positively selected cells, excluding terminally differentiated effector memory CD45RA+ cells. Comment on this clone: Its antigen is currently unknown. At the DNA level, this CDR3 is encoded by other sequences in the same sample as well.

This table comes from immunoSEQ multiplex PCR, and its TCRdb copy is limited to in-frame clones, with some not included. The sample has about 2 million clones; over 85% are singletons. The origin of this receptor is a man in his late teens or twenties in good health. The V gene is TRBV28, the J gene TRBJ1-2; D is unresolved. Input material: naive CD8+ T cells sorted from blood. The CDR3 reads CASSLGDYGYTF. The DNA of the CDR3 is TGTGCCAGCAGTTTAGGAGACTATGGCTACACCTTC.